This entry lists 32 T cell receptor beta chains sequenced from one sample in a study of Ad26.COV2.S vaccination and SARS-CoV-2 variants. Produced via immunoSEQ multiplex PCR; TCRdb's table is partial and in-frame only. The sample shows roughly 380,000 clones, around 92% of them seen only once. Sequenced here: peripheral blood, sampled after recovery from COVID-19. These receptors came from a human donor who had recovered from COVID-19.

The V gene is TRBV19, the J gene TRBJ2-7; 8 positions agree with TRBD2. The V and J ends lost 3 bases and 2 bases, in that order; junction bases with no gene match: 3. Germline V gives CDR1 LNHDA, CDR2 SQIVND (reference sequence). The CDR3 sequence is 14 residues long. In DNA form, the CDR3 reads TGTGCCAGTAGTATCGGGGGGGTCACCTACGAGCAGTACTTC. Encoded protein: CASSIGGVTYEQYF. Looking up the rest from reference TRBV19 and TRBJ2-7 gives the full variable domain: DGGITQSPKYLFRKEGQNVTLSCEQNLNHDAMYWYRQDPGQGLRLIYYSQIVNDFQKGDIAEGYSVSREKKESFPLTVTSAQKNPTAFYLCASSIGGVTYEQYFGPGTRLTVT.

The rearrangement links TRBV6-4 to TRBJ2-1; no definite D call. The V end lost 5 bases, the J end lost 1 base, and 12 bases lay between the germline ends. The length of the CDR3 is 15 residues. Germline assignment: CDR1 MRHNA and CDR2 SNTAGT. CDR3 coding DNA: TGTGCCAGCAGTTCTCAGGTGGGATCCTACAATGAGCAGTTCTTC. It specifies CASSSQVGSYNEQFF.

The V and J genes are TRBV6-6 and TRBJ2-7; the D call may be TRBD1 or TRBD2 (6 bases each). The CDR3 is 17 amino acids. Germline CDR1 is MNHNY and CDR2 is SVGAGI (reference sequence). The V end was cut by 5 bases, the J end by 3 bases, with 23 bases between. The CDR3 nucleotides read TGTGCCAGCAGTCCACCACAGATGGGGGGCCCCCTCTACGAGCAGTACTTC. Translating it yields CASSPPQMGGPLYEQYF.

The DNA of the CDR3 is TGTGCCAGCAGCTCGCGGAACAGGAACATGAACACTGAAGCTTTCTTT. Translating gives CASSSRNRNMNTEAFF. V usage is TRBV7-2 and J usage is TRBJ1-1, with D perhaps TRBD1 (5 bases). V shed 4 bases and J shed 0 bases, with 15 bases lying between them. Per germline, CDR1 SGHTA and CDR2 FQGNSA. CDR3 length: 16 residues.

The rearrangement uses TRBV9 and TRBJ2-7; D is uncertain. Germline CDR1 reads SGDLS; CDR2 reads YYNGEE. There are 17 residues in the CDR3. Trimming took off 4 bases at V and 0 bases at J, with 20 bases between the two ends. Here the CDR3 reads CASSHPRQKDNSYEQYF. The CDR3 DNA reads TGTGCCAGCAGCCATCCCCGACAAAAAGACAACTCCTACGAGCAGTACTTC.

The chain couples TRBV19 to TRBJ1-5, with TRBD1 matching over 7 bases. The V and J ends lost 1 base and 5 bases, in that order; junction bases with no gene match: 5. CDR3 length equals 15 residues. Germline CDR1 reads LNHDA; CDR2 reads SQIVND (reference sequence). The CDR3 DNA reads TGTGCCAGTAGTATAGCGACAGGGCGTTATCAGCCCCAGCATTTT. It specifies CASSIATGRYQPQHF.

The count of this clone is one. This chain links TRBV30 with TRBJ2-1; 7 bases align to TRBD2. The CDR3 is 14 residues long. Germline CDR1 is GTSNPN and CDR2 is SVGIG (reference sequence). Germline trimming cut 2 bases from V and 5 bases from J; bases unmatched to any gene: 6. CDR3 residues: CAWSIGGTNNEQFF. CDR3 coding DNA: TGTGCCTGGAGTATCGGGGGGACTAACAATGAGCAGTTCTTC.

The CDR3 spells CASSLSGLPLYGYTF. The DNA of the CDR3 is TGTGCCAGCAGCTTATCCGGACTCCCCCTTTATGGCTACACCTTC. This chain uses TRBV5-6 with TRBJ1-2; D gene unclear. CDR1 and CDR2 (germline): SGHDT, YYEEEE. Trimming left V 2 bases short and J 5 bases short, with 16 bases between. The CDR3 totals 15 residues.

V and J are TRBV6-5 and TRBJ2-1; D not resolved. Trimming left V 7 bases short and J 0 bases short, with 7 bases between. The germline gives CDR1 MNHEY, CDR2 SVGAGI. CDR3 length: 13 amino acids. CDR3 residues: CASTIASYNEQFF. CDR3 sequence (DNA): TGTGCCAGCACGATAGCCTCCTACAATGAGCAGTTCTTC.

This clone was seen a handful of times. The chain couples TRBV5-4 to TRBJ1-1, with a possible D match to TRBD1 (6 bases). Germline V CDR1 and CDR2: SGHNT, YYREEE (reference sequence). V dropped 4 bases and J dropped 11 bases, with 15 bases sitting between them. The CDR3 loop spans 12 amino acids. CDR3: CASSRATGQAFF. In nucleotides, the CDR3 is TGTGCCAGCAGCCGAGCGACAGGCCAGGCTTTCTTT.

The V call is TRBV5-8, the J call TRBJ1-5; 7 nucleotides match TRBD1. The CDR3 is 15 amino acids. Trimming at V came to 4 bases and at J to 4 bases, leaving 8 bases not matched to a gene. Germline CDR1 reads SGHTS; CDR2 reads YDEGEE. CDR3: CASSAGTAGNQPQHF. The DNA for the CDR3 is TGTGCCAGCAGCGCCGGGACAGCGGGGAATCAGCCCCAGCATTTT.

This clone was detected a few times. This chain joins TRBV9 and TRBJ2-7, with 9 positions matching TRBD1. The V and J ends lost 4 bases and 6 bases, in that order; junction bases with no gene match: 8. The CDR3 runs 14 residues. Germline loops: CDR1 SGDLS, CDR2 YYNGEE. The CDR3 DNA follows: TGTGCCAGCAGCCCGGGACAGGGAGAGGGCGAGCAGTACTTC. Protein sequence: CASSPGQGEGEQYF. The entire variable domain, with the rest obtained from reference TRBV9 and TRBJ2-7, is as follows: DSGVTQTPKHLITATGQRVTLRCSPRSGDLSVYWYQQSLDQGLQFLIQYYNGEERAKGNILERFSAQQFPDLHSELNLSSLELGDSALYFCASSPGQGEGEQYFGPGTRLTVT.

J is TRBJ2-4 and V is TRBV18, with D hard to call. V was trimmed by 3 bases and J by 3 bases, leaving 9 bases between them. CDR1 is KGHSH, CDR2 LQKENI, per germline. This CDR3 has 14 residues. DNA for the CDR3: TGTGCCAGCTCACCGGACGTAGACAAAAACATTCAGTACTTC. Its translation: CASSPDVDKNIQYF.

The chain employs TRBV2 and TRBJ2-3; no reliable D call. The germline V and J ends were trimmed by 7 bases and 1 base, with 9 bases remaining between them. Germline V gene lookup returns CDR1 SNHLY and CDR2 FYNNEI. The CDR3 totals 13 residues. CDR3 coding DNA: TGTGCCAGCATGCAGGCAGGCACAGATACGCAGTATTTT. Its translation is CASMQAGTDTQYF.

This chain links TRBV7-6 with TRBJ2-5; 9 bases line up with TRBD2. Germline trimming cut 5 bases from V and 3 bases from J; bases unmatched to any gene: 13. This CDR3 region has 17 residues. Germline V gene sequence: CDR1 SGHVS, CDR2 FNYEAQ. CDR3 loop: CASSPRPWVAGEETQYF. For the CDR3, the DNA is TGTGCCAGCAGCCCCCGGCCCTGGGTAGCGGGGGAAGAGACCCAGTACTTC. Drawing the rest from reference TRBV7-6 and TRBJ2-5, the complete variable domain is GAGVSQSPRYKVTKRGQDVALRCDPISGHVSLYWYRQALGQGPEFLTYFNYEAQQDKSGLPNDRFSAERPEGSISTLTIQRTEQRDSAMYRCASSPRPWVAGEETQYFGPGTRLLVL.

About this clone: One end of the junction does not line up with germline, which may come from a read error. The CDR3 loop is CASRTGQGALSF. The CDR3 region has the DNA TGTGCCAGCAGAACAGGACAGGGCGCTCTTTCCTTC. The chain joins TRBV12-3 or TRBV12-4 to TRBJ1-2, with 8 bases that match TRBD1. The CDR3 loop spans 12 amino acids.

J is TRBJ2-3 and V is TRBV10-3, with no clear D. Trimming took off 10 bases at V and 1 base at J, with 18 bases between the two ends. Germline V gives CDR1 ENHRY, CDR2 SYGVKD. The CDR3 loop spans 15 amino acids. CDR3 DNA sequence: TGTGCCACTCACGCGGTCCTCGGACGCACAGATACGCAGTATTTT. Residues: CATHAVLGRTDTQYF.

The chain has TRBV5-1 and TRBJ2-2; 9 nucleotides line up with TRBD2. The germline V gene encodes CDR1 SGHRS and CDR2 YFSETQ. CDR3 size: 16 residues. V shed 4 bases, J shed 4 bases, and the junction held 8 bases outside the gene matches. This CDR3 is CASSNIAGDPTGELFF. The CDR3 region has the DNA TGCGCCAGCAGCAACATAGCGGGGGACCCCACCGGGGAGCTGTTTTTT. The variable domain in full, completed from reference TRBV5-1 and TRBJ2-2, reads KAGVTQTPRYLIKTRGQQVTLSCSPISGHRSVSWYQQTPGQGLQFLFEYFSETQRNKGNFPGRFSGRQFSNSRSEMNVSTLELGDSALYLCASSNIAGDPTGELFFGEGSRLTVL.

V and J are TRBV29-1 and TRBJ2-3, with 9 bases identical to TRBD2. The junction had 5 bases not matched to a gene; V was cut back by 1 base and J by 3 bases. The CDR3 extends over 15 amino acids. Per germline, CDR1 SQVTM and CDR2 ANQGSEA. Written as DNA, the CDR3 is TGCAGCGTTGAAGGTCCTAGCGGGGTTACAGATACGCAGTATTTT. Its translation: CSVEGPSGVTDTQYF.

V gene TRBV2 combines with J gene TRBJ1-5, with 9 bases lining up with TRBD1. The CDR3 has 16 amino acids. The J segment lost 1 base and the V segment lost 7 bases, leaving 8 bases of the junction unmatched. Germline-derived CDR1 and CDR2 are SNHLY and FYNNEI. The CDR3 loop reads CASKTGGWVSNQPQHF. CDR3 nucleotide sequence: TGTGCCAGCAAGACAGGGGGGTGGGTCAGCAATCAGCCCCAGCATTTT.

The chain combines TRBV7-8 with TRBJ2-1; 8 positions match TRBD2. The germline gives CDR1 SGHVS, CDR2 FQNEAQ. The V and J ends lost 8 bases and 10 bases, in that order; junction bases with no gene match: 13. CDR3 size: 14 residues. CDR3 region: CASCSPAGVWEQFF. In nucleotides, the CDR3 is TGTGCCAGCTGCTCTCCAGCGGGGGTGTGGGAGCAGTTCTTC.

The CDR3 protein is CATMGGVTGELFF. CDR3 nucleotide sequence: TGTGCCACCATGGGGGGAGTCACCGGGGAGCTGTTTTTT. This chain joins TRBV24-1 and TRBJ2-2, with D possibly TRBD2 on 6 matching bases. The V end was cut by 8 bases, the J end by 4 bases, with 10 bases between. Germline V gives CDR1 KGHDR, CDR2 SFDVKD. The CDR3 runs to 13 residues.

This rearrangement joins TRBV6-1 to TRBJ1-5, with D maybe TRBD1 (5 bases). The CDR3 is made up of 14 amino acids. V dropped 2 bases and J dropped 6 bases, with 11 bases sitting between them. CDR1 and CDR2 from the germline V gene are MNHNS and SASEGT. The CDR3 sequence: CASSENWGGQPQHF. The CDR3 nucleotides read TGTGCCAGCAGTGAAAACTGGGGCGGTCAGCCCCAGCATTTT.

The count of this clone is one. The CDR3 reads CASSLTGVARIGTQYF. The CDR3 DNA is TGTGCCAGCAGTTTGACCGGTGTCGCCCGAATTGGGACCCAGTACTTC. This sequence joins TRBV27 and TRBJ2-5, with D hard to call. This CDR3 region has 16 residues. The V gene lost 3 bases and the J gene lost 7 bases, with 21 bases spanning the gap. Germline lookup yields CDR1 MNHEY and CDR2 SMNVEV (reference sequence).

J is TRBJ1-6 and V is TRBV7-6; D ambiguous. CDR1 SGHVS and CDR2 FNYEAQ come from the germline V gene. This CDR3 comprises 15 residues. The V gene lost 1 base and the J gene lost 9 bases, with 13 bases spanning the gap. CDR3 sequence: CASSLDAGVSSPLHF. The CDR3 nucleotides are TGTGCCAGCAGCTTAGACGCAGGAGTGAGTTCACCCCTCCACTTT. Looking up the rest from reference TRBV7-6 and TRBJ1-6 gives the full variable domain: GAGVSQSPRYKVTKRGQDVALRCDPISGHVSLYWYRQALGQGPEFLTYFNYEAQQDKSGLPNDRFSAERPEGSISTLTIQRTEQRDSAMYRCASSLDAGVSSPLHFGNGTRLTVT.

The chain joins TRBV19 to TRBJ1-4; D unclear. The CDR3 runs to 15 residues. V was cut by 5 bases and J by 4 bases, with 14 bases left in between. Germline-derived CDR1 and CDR2 are LNHDA and SQIVND (reference sequence). CDR3 nucleotide sequence: TGTGCCAGTAGTCCTGGAAAGGTGGTTAATGAAAAACTGTTTTTT. Protein: CASSPGKVVNEKLFF.

The chain joins TRBV11-3 to TRBJ1-1; D is unresolved. The germline V gene has CDR1 SGHNT and CDR2 YENEEA. The CDR3 covers 12 residues. Deletions cut 6 bases from V and 6 bases from J, with 11 bases between. In DNA form, the CDR3 reads TGTGCCAGCAGTCGCCGAGGCTCTGAAGCTTTCTTT. This translates into CASSRRGSEAFF.

The chain uses TRBV27 and TRBJ1-2; no firm D call. The V and J ends lost 3 bases and 0 bases respectively, with 5 bases between them. Germline V CDR1 and CDR2: MNHEY, SMNVEV (reference sequence). The CDR3 totals 13 residues. The CDR3 here is CASSFWANYGYTF. The CDR3 DNA sequence: TGTGCCAGCAGTTTTTGGGCTAACTATGGCTACACCTTC.

The genes are TRBV6-5 and TRBJ1-3; no firm D call. Per germline, CDR1 MNHEY and CDR2 SVGAGI. V dropped 6 bases and J dropped 0 bases, with 9 bases sitting between them. This CDR3 has 14 amino acids. CDR3 sequence: CASRKKASGNTIYF. CDR3 sequence (DNA): TGTGCCAGCAGGAAAAAAGCCTCTGGAAACACCATATATTTT.

The chain is built from TRBV6-6 and TRBJ2-1; 11 bases match TRBD2. Germline lookup yields CDR1 MNHNY and CDR2 SVGAGI (reference sequence). V dropped 0 bases and J dropped 7; count of bases not matched to a gene: 5. This CDR3 region has 16 residues. The chain's CDR3 is CASSYSTSGVRNEQFF. The CDR3 DNA follows: TGTGCCAGCAGTTACTCGACTAGCGGGGTGAGGAATGAGCAGTTCTTC.

The gene calls are TRBV5-1 and TRBJ2-3, with D perhaps matching TRBD1 or TRBD2 (5 bases each). Trimming pared 4 bases from V and 3 bases from J, leaving 21 bases between. The CDR3 runs to 17 residues. Germline CDR1 is SGHRS and CDR2 is YFSETQ. CDR3 DNA: TGCGCCAGCAGCGAAATCTCGGGTATTGGGGGAACAGATACGCAGTATTTT. The encoded protein is CASSEISGIGGTDTQYF. The full variable domain, completed using reference TRBV5-1 and TRBJ2-3, is KAGVTQTPRYLIKTRGQQVTLSCSPISGHRSVSWYQQTPGQGLQFLFEYFSETQRNKGNFPGRFSGRQFSNSRSEMNVSTLELGDSALYLCASSEISGIGGTDTQYFGPGTRLTVL.

This sequence joins TRBV3-1 (or the pseudogene TRBV3-2) and TRBJ2-5, with a weak D call TRBD2 (7 bases). Between the trimmed V and J ends, which lost 8 bases and 1 base, there was a span of 20 bases. CDR3 length equals 16 residues. Germline values: CDR1 LGHDT, CDR2 YNNKEL (reference sequence). The CDR3 is CASSQGGGSPQETQYF. CDR3 sequence (DNA): TGTGCCAGCTCCCAAGGGGGGGGCTCGCCCCAAGAGACCCAGTACTTC.